This is a list of T cell receptor beta chains from one sample in a study of blood T cell repertoires in COVID-19. Here immunoSEQ multiplex PCR was the method, and the copy in TCRdb shows in-frame clones only, minus some. The sample records roughly 480,000 clones, 89% being singletons. Sequenced sample: peripheral blood. These receptors came from a man younger than 35 with COVID-19, enrolled during active disease. The conserved cysteine and the conserved F or W are not part of the CDR3 here. D genes are given only for firm matches.

TRBV7-3	TRBJ2-1	TRBD2	ASSPSGTGNEQF
TRBV4-1	TRBJ2-3	TRBD2	ASSPRPGLAGADTQY
TRBV16	TRBJ2-1	-	ASSQDRVHEQF
TRBV9	TRBJ2-3	TRBD2	ASSPRSGGYTDTQY
TRBV7-8	TRBJ2-3	TRBD2	ASSQGLTDTQY
TRBV18	TRBJ2-7	-	ASSRGQEGYEQY
TRBV6-6	TRBJ2-1	-	ASKVSGERGEQF
TRBV7-9	TRBJ1-1	TRBD1	ASESTGGAAF
TRBV19	TRBJ1-1	-	ASSIINEAF
TRBV2	TRBJ2-7	TRBD1	ASSDRGTPYEQY
TRBV2	TRBJ1-6	TRBD1	ASTDEGAQSPLH
TRBV2	TRBJ2-7	TRBD2	ASRDGLAGHYEQY
TRBV27	TRBJ2-6	-	ASSLISGANVLT
TRBV27	TRBJ2-1	TRBD2	ASSPWTSGHNNEQF
TRBV24-1	TRBJ2-5	-	ATSDGALGQETQY
TRBV5-4	TRBJ2-7	-	ASSLDPQTGAYEQY
TRBV6-4	TRBJ1-6	-	ATSASSYNSPLH
TRBV18	TRBJ1-4	-	ASSPGASEKLF
TRBV11-2	TRBJ2-7	TRBD1	ASSLFLFVGTGLEDEQY
TRBV24-1	TRBJ2-3	-	ATGGSSTDTQY
TRBV6-5	TRBJ2-2	-	ASSRGGRTGELF
TRBV18	TRBJ1-1	-	ASSSRVDPTEAF
TRBV5-6	TRBJ2-7	-	ASEGLNSYEQY
TRBV3-1/TRBV3-2	TRBJ2-7	-	ASSLGLASYEQY
TRBV18	TRBJ2-1	TRBD2	ASSPTLAGNDEQF
TRBV5-1	TRBJ2-1	TRBD2	ASSLVAGGPDEQF
TRBV2	TRBJ1-1	-	ASSEAGAREAF
TRBV5-4	TRBJ2-3	-	ASSSWGGATDTQY
TRBV5-1	TRBJ2-2	TRBD2	ASRLAGSTGELF
TRBV27	TRBJ2-1	TRBD1	ASRTGAGEQF
TRBV7-2	TRBJ2-7	-	ASSFDYRDYEQY
TRBV6-1	TRBJ2-2	-	ASTPGQITGELF
TRBV19	TRBJ1-2	TRBD1	ASSHRGGGYT
TRBV30	TRBJ2-3	-	AWCVGGTDTQY
TRBV5-1	TRBJ1-2	-	ASSLYWTDSMGYT
TRBV2	TRBJ2-7	-	ASRGGLSYEQY
TRBV28	TRBJ2-3	TRBD2	ASSPIRTSGGTDTQY
TRBV5-6	TRBJ2-1	-	ASSLSGTNEQF
TRBV29-1	TRBJ2-1	-	SVETAEF
TRBV18	TRBJ1-6	-	ASSPNGNNSPLH
TRBV2	TRBJ2-1	TRBD2	ASTPGLAGGLLSSYNEQF
TRBV6-1	TRBJ1-1	-	ASSEAGGGFTEAF
TRBV11-3	TRBJ2-1	-	ASSFTGSYNEQF